This paragraph reports one T cell receptor (beta chain). Sequencing used immunoSEQ multiplex PCR; TCRdb keeps in-frame clones, though not all of them. Of 95,000 to 150,000 clones in the sample, 85% to 95% were seen once. CDR3 length: 14 residues. CDR1 is SGHNT, CDR2 YYREEE, per germline (reference sequence). Trimming left V 0 bases short and J 0 bases short, with 7 bases between. The sample is drawn from a study of cytomegalovirus exposure and HLA in healthy donors. The chain links TRBV5-4 to TRBJ2-7, with D possibly TRBD1 on 6 matching bases. The sequenced sample consisted of PBMCs. The TCR originated in a woman aged 18-29 years in good health and CMV-seronegative. The CDR3 DNA reads as TGTGCCAGCAGCTTGGACAGGGACTCCTACGAGCAGTACTTC. It codes for CASSLDRDSYEQYF.